This T cell receptor beta chain is drawn from a study of CD8 T cells in Susac syndrome. CD8+ and CD4+ T cells from blood underwent TCR beta sequencing. The multiple sclerosis controls were treatment-naive patients with relapsing-remitting disease that was stable or active. A word on this clonotype: Its antigen remains unidentified.

Study outcomes and limitations: The TCR sequencing and HLA analysis in the study involved a relatively small number of individuals, as the study acknowledged.

RNA totalling roughly 0.45 to 1 ug underwent reverse transcription with random hexamers. Multiplex immunoSEQ PCR targeted 54 Vbeta and 13 Jbeta TCR beta segments. TCRdb reprocessed the immunoSEQ multiplex PCR reads via MiXCR and lists one record per CDR3 protein. This repertoire shows some 300,000 distinct CDR3 sequences, about 91% found once; its top ten account for roughly 0.2%. The CDR3 totals 15 residues. J gave up 6 bases and V 6 bases, and 7 bases lay outside the gene matches. This TCR was recovered from a human donor with multiple sclerosis. Specimen: CD8+ T cells from PBMCs. The chain couples TRBV12-3 or TRBV12-4 to TRBJ1-3; 11 bases are a match to TRBD1. The CDR3 coding sequence is TGTGCCAGCAGATCCCCGGGACAGGGGGAAAACACCATATATTTT. Translating it yields CASRSPGQGENTIYF.